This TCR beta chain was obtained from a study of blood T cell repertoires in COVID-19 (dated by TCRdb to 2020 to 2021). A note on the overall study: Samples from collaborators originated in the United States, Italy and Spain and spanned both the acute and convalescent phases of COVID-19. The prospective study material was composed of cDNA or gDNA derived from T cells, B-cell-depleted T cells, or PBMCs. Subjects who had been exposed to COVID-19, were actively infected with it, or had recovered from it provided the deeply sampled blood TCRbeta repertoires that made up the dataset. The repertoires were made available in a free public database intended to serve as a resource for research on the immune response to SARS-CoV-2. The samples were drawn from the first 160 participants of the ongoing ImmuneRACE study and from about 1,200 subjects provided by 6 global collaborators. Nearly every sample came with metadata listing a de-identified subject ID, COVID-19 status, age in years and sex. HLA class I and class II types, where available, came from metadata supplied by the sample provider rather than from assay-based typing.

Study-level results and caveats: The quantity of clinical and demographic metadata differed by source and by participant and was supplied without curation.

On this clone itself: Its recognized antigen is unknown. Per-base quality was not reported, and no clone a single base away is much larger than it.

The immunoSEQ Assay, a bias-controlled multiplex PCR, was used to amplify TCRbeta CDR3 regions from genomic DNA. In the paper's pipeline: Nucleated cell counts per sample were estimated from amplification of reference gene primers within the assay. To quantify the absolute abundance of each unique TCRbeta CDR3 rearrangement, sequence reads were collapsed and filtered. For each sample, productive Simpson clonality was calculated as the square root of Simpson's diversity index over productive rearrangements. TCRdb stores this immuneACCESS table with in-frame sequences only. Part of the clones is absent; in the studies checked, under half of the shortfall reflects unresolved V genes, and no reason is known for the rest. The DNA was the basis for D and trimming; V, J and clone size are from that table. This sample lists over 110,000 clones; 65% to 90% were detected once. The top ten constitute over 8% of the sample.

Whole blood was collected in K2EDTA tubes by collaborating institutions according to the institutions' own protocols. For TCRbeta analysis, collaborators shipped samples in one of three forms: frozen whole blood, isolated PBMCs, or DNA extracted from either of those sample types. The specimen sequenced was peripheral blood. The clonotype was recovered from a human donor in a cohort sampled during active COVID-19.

The CDR3 here reads CASSYTQGEYGYTF. The sequence in DNA is TGTGCCAGCAGTTACACACAGGGGGAATATGGCTACACCTTC. The chain couples TRBV6-6 to TRBJ1-2; TRBD1 fits 8 bases in the junction. V and J are trimmed by 2 bases and 5 bases, and the gene matches miss 4 bases of the junction. CDR1 and CDR2 are read off the germline V gene (reference sequence) as MNHNY and SVGAGI. From cysteine to phenylalanine, the CDR3 is 14 amino acids long. Of the read, only the CDR3 DNA is kept; its 42 bases are in frame from base 1.